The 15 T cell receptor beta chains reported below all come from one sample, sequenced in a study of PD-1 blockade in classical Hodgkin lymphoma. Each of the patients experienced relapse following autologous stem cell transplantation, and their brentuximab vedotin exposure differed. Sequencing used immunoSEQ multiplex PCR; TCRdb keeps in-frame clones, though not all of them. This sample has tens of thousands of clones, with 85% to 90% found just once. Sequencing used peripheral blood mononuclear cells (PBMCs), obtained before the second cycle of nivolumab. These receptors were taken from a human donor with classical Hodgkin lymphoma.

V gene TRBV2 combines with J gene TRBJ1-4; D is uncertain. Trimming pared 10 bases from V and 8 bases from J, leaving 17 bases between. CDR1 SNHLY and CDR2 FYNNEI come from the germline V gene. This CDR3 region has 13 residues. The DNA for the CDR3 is TGTGCCACCCGCCAATCCCCCAGGGAAAAACTGTTTTTT. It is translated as CATRQSPREKLFF. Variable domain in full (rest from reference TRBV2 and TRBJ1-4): EPEVTQTPSHQVTQMGQEVILRCVPISNHLYFYWYRQILGQKVEFLVSFYNNEISEKSEIFDDQFSVERPDGSNFTLKIRSTKLEDSAMYFCATRQSPREKLFFGSGTQLSVL.

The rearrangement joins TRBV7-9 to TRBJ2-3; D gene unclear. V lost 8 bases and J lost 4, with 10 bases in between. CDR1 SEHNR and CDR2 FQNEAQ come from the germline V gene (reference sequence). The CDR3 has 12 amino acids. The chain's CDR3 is CASRPLADTQYF. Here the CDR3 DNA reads TGTGCCAGCCGGCCCTTGGCAGATACGCAGTATTTT.

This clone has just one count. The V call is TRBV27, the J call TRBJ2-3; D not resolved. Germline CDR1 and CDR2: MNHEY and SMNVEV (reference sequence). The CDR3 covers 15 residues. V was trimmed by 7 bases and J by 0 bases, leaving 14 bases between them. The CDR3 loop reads CASNQRTTSTDTQYF. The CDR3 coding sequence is TGTGCCAGCAACCAACGGACCACTAGCACAGATACGCAGTATTTT.

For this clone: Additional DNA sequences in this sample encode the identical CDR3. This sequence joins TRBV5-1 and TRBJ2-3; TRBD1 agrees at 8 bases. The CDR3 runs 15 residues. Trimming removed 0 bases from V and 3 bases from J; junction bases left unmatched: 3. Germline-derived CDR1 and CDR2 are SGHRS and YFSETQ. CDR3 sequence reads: CASSLVGQGTDTQYF. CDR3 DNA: TGCGCCAGCAGCTTGGTAGGACAGGGAACAGATACGCAGTATTTT. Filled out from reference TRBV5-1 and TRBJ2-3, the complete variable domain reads KAGVTQTPRYLIKTRGQQVTLSCSPISGHRSVSWYQQTPGQGLQFLFEYFSETQRNKGNFPGRFSGRQFSNSRSEMNVSTLELGDSALYLCASSLVGQGTDTQYFGPGTRLTVL.

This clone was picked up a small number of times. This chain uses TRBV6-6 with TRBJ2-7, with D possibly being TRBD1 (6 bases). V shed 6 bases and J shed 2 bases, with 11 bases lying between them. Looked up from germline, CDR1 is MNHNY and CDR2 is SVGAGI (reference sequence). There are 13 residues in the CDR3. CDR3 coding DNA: TGTGCCAGCAGGCCACAGGGACCCTACGAGCAGTACTTC. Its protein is CASRPQGPYEQYF.

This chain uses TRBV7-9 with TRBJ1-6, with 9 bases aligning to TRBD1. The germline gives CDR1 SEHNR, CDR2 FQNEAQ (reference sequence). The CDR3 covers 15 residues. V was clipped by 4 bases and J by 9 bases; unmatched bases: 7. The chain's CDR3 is CASSSSGTGTSPLHF. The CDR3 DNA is TGTGCCAGCAGCTCATCCGGGACAGGGACTTCACCCCTCCACTTT.

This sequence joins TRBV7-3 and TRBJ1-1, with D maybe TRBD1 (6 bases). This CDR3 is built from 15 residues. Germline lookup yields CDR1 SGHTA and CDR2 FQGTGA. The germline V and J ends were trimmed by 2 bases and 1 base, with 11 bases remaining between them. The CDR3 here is CASSLLGGQNTEAFF. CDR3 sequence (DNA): TGTGCCAGCAGCTTACTAGGGGGGCAGAACACTGAAGCTTTCTTT.

The CDR3 DNA is TGTGCCAGCAATCTCCGCGGGTGGGGGGGCGATTATAATGAGCAGTTCTTC. Amino acid sequence: CASNLRGWGGDYNEQFF. This chain joins TRBV2 and TRBJ2-1; D perhaps matches TRBD2 (7 bases). Germline CDR1 reads SNHLY; CDR2 reads FYNNEI. V lost 7 bases and J lost 7, with 26 bases in between. CDR3 length: 17 amino acids. The entire variable domain, with the rest obtained from reference TRBV2 and TRBJ2-1, is as follows: EPEVTQTPSHQVTQMGQEVILRCVPISNHLYFYWYRQILGQKVEFLVSFYNNEISEKSEIFDDQFSVERPDGSNFTLKIRSTKLEDSAMYFCASNLRGWGGDYNEQFFGPGTRLTVL.

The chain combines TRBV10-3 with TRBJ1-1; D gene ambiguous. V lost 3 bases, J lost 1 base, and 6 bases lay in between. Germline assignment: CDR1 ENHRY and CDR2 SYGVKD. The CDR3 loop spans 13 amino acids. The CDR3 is CAISDQENTEAFF. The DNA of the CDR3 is TGTGCCATCAGTGACCAGGAGAACACTGAAGCTTTCTTT.

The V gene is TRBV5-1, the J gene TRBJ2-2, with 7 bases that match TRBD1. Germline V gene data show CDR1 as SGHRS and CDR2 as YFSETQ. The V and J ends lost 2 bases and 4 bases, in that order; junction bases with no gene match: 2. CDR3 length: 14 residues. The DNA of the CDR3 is TGCGCCAGCAGCTTCGACAGGGTCACCGGGGAGCTGTTTTTT. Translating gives CASSFDRVTGELFF.

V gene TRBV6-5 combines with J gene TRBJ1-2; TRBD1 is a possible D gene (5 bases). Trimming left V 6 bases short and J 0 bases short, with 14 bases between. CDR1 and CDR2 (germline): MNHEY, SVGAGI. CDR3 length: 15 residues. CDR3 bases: TGTGCCAGCAGGGAACCCCGGGGCACTAACTATGGCTACACCTTC. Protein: CASREPRGTNYGYTF.

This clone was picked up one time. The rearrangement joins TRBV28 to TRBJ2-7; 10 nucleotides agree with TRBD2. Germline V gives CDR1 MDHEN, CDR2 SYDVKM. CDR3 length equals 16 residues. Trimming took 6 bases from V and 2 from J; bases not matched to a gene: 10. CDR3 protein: CASSLLGLAPPYEQYF. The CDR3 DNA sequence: TGTGCCAGCAGCCTATTGGGACTAGCGCCTCCCTACGAGCAGTACTTC.

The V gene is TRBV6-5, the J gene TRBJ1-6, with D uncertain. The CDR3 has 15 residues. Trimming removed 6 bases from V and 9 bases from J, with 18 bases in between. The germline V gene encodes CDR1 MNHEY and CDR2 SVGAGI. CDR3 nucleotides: TGTGCCAGCAGCCCCGAAGTCTCTTTGGGTTCACCCCTCCACTTT. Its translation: CASSPEVSLGSPLHF.

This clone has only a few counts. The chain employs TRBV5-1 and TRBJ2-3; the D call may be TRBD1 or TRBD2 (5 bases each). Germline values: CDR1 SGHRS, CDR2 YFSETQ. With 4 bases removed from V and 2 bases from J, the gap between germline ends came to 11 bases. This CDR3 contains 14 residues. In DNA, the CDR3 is TGCGCCAGCAGCGCCTCCGGGACCACAGATACGCAGTATTTT. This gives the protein CASSASGTTDTQYF.

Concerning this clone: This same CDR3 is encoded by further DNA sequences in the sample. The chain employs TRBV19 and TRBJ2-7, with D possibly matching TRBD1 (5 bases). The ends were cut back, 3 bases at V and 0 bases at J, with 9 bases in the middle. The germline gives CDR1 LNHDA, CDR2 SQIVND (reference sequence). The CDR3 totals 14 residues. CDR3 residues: CASSIGQGSYEQYF. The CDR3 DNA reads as TGTGCCAGTAGTATTGGCCAGGGCTCCTACGAGCAGTACTTC.